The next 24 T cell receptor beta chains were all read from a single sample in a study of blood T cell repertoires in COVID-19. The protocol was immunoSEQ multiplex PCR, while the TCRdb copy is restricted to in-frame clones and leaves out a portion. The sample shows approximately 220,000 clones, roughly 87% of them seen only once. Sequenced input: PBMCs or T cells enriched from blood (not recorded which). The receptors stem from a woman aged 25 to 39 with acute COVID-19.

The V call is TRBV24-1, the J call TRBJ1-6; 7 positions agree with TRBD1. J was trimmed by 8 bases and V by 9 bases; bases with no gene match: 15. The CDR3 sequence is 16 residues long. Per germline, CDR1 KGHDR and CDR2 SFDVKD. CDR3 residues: CATGGPDRSNDSPLHF. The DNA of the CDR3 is TGTGCCACCGGTGGACCGGACAGGAGTAATGATTCACCCCTCCACTTT.

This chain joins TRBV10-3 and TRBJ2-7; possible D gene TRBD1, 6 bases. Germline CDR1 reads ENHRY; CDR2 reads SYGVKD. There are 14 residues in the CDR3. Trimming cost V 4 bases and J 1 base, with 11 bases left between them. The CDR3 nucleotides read TGTGCCATCAGTGGGGGGCGGACATCCTACGAGCAGTACTTC. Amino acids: CAISGGRTSYEQYF.

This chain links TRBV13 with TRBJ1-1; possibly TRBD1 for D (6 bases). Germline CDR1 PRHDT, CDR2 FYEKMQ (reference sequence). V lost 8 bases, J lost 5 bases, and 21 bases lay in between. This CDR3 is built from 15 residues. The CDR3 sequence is CASATTGGGGTEAFF. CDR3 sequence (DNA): TGTGCCAGCGCCACAACTGGAGGGGGGGGTACTGAAGCTTTCTTT.

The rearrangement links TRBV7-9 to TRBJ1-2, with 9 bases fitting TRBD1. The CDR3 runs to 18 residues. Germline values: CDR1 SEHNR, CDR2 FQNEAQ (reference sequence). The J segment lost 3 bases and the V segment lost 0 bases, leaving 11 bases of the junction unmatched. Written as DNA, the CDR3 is TGTGCCAGCAGCTTAGCGGATAGTACAGGGGGCGCGTACTATGGCTACACCTTC. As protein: CASSLADSTGGAYYGYTF.

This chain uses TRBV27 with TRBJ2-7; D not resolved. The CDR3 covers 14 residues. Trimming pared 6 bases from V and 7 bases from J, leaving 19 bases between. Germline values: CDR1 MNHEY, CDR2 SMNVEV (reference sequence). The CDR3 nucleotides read TGTGCCAGCAGCCCCCTGACCGGCGCCGGGGAGCAGTACTTC. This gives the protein CASSPLTGAGEQYF.

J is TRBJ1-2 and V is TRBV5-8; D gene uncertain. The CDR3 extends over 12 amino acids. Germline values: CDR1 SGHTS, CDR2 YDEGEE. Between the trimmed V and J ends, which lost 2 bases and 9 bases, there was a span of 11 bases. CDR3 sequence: CASSFSGISYTF. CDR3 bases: TGTGCCAGCAGCTTCAGCGGGATAAGCTACACCTTC.

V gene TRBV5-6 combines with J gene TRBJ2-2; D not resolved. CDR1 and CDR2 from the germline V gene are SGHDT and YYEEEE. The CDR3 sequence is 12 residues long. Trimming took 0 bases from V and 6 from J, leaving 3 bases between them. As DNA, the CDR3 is TGTGCCAGCAGCTTGGTAGCCGGGGAGCTGTTTTTT. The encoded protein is CASSLVAGELFF.

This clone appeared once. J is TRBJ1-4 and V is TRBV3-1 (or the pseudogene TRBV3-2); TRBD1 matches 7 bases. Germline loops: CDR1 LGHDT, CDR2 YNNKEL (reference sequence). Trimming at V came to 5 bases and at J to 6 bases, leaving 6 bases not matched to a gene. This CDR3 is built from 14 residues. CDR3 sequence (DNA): TGTGCCAGCAGCAGCAGGGGGAGTCATGAAAAACTGTTTTTT. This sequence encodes CASSSRGSHEKLFF.

The CDR3 bases are TGCAGCGTTTGGACAGGGGGCGCTTACACCGGGGAGCTGTTTTTT. It is translated as CSVWTGGAYTGELFF. This chain uses TRBV29-1 with TRBJ2-2; TRBD1 matches at 11 bases. The germline V gene encodes CDR1 SQVTM and CDR2 ANQGSEA. The junction had 5 bases not matched to a gene; V was cut back by 5 bases and J by 3 bases. The CDR3 spans 15 residues.

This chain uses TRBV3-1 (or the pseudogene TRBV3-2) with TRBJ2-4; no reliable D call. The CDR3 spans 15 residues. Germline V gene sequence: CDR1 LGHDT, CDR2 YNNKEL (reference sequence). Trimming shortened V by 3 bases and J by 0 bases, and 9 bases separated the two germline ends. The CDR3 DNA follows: TGTGCCAGCAGCCACCGTGCGGTAGCCAAAAACATTCAGTACTTC. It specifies CASSHRAVAKNIQYF.

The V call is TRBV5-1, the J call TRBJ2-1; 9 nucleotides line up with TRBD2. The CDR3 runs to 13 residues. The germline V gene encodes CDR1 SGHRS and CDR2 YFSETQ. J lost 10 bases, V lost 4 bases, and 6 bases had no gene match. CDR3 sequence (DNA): TGCGCCAGCAGCGTTAGCGGGGGATCCGAGCAGTTCTTC. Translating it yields CASSVSGGSEQFF.

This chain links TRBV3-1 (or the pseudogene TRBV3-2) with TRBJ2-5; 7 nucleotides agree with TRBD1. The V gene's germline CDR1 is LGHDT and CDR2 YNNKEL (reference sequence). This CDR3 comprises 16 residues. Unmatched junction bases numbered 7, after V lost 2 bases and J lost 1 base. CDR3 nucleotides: TGTGCCAGCAGCCAAAAAATTACAGGGGCCCAAGAGACCCAGTACTTC. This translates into CASSQKITGAQETQYF.

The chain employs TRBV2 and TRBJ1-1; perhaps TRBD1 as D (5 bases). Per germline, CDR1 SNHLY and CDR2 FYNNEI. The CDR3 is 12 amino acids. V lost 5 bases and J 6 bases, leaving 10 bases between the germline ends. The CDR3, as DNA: TGTGCCAGCAGTACAAGGGACTCTGAAGCTTTCTTT. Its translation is CASSTRDSEAFF.

CDR3 DNA sequence: TGTGCCAGCAGCCAAGACTTCAACACTGAAGCTTTCTTT. This sequence encodes CASSQDFNTEAFF. V usage is TRBV11-2 and J usage is TRBJ1-1, with D unresolved. V was trimmed by 5 bases and J by 2 bases, leaving 9 bases between them. This CDR3 contains 13 residues. Germline-derived CDR1 and CDR2 are SGHAT and FQNNGV.

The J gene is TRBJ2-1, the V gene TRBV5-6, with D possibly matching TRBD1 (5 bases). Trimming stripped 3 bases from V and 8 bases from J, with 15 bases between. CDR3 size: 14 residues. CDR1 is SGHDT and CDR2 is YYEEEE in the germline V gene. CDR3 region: CASSSFDWGHEQFF. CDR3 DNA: TGTGCCAGCAGCTCTTTCGACTGGGGCCATGAGCAGTTCTTC.

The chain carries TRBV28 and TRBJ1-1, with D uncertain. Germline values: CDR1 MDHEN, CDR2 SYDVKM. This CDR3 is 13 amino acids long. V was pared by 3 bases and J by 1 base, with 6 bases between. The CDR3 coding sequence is TGTGCCAGCAGTTTCGCGGGGAACACTGAAGCTTTCTTT. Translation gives CASSFAGNTEAFF.

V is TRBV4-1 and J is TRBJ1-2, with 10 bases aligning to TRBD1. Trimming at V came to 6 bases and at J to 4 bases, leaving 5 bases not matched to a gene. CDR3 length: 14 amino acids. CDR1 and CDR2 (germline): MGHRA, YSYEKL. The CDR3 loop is CASRTGGAGYGYTF. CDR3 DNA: TGCGCCAGCAGGACAGGGGGCGCAGGCTATGGCTACACCTTC.

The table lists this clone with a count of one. The CDR3 nucleotides read TGCAGTGCTAGTAGCGGGGGGCAAGAGACCCAGTACTTC. Encoded protein: CSASSGGQETQYF. The gene calls are TRBV20-1 and TRBJ2-5; 10 bases align to TRBD2. V lost 3 bases and J lost 2; bases outside the gene matches: 0. Germline V gene data show CDR1 as DFQATT and CDR2 as SNEGSKA (reference sequence). The CDR3 has 13 amino acids.

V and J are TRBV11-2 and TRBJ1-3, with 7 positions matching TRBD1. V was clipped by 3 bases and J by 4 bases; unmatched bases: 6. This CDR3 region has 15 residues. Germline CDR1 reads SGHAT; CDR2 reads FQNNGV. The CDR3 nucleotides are TGTGCCAGCAGCTTCCAGACAGGGACCGGAAACACCATATATTTT. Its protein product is CASSFQTGTGNTIYF. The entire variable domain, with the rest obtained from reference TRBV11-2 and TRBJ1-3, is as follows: EAGVAQSPRYKIIEKRQSVAFWCNPISGHATLYWYQQILGQGPKLLIQFQNNGVVDDSQLPKDRFSAERLKGVDSTLKIQPAKLEDSAVYLCASSFQTGTGNTIYFGEGSWLTVV.

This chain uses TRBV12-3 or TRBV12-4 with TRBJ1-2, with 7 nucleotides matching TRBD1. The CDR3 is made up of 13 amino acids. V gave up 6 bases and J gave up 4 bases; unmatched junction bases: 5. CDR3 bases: TGTGCCAGCAGCCCACAGGGGTCCTATGGCTACACCTTC. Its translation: CASSPQGSYGYTF.

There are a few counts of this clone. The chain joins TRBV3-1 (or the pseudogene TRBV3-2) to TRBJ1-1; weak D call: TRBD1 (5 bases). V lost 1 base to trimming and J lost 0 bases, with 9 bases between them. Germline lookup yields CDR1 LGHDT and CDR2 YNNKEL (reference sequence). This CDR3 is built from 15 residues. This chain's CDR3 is CASSQVGGMNTEAFF. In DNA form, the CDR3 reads TGTGCCAGCAGCCAAGTGGGGGGTATGAACACTGAAGCTTTCTTT.

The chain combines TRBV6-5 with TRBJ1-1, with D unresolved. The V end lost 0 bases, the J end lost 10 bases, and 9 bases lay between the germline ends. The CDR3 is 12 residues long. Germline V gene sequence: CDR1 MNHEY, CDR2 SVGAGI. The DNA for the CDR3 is TGTGCCAGCAGTTACTCGACGGGAAGAGCTTTCTTT. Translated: CASSYSTGRAFF.

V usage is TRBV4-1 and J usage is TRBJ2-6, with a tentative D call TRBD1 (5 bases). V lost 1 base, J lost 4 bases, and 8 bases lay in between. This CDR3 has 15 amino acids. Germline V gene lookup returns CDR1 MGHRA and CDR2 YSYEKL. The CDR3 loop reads CASSQGGLGANVLTF. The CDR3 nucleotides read TGCGCCAGCAGCCAAGGGGGCCTGGGGGCCAACGTCCTGACTTTC.

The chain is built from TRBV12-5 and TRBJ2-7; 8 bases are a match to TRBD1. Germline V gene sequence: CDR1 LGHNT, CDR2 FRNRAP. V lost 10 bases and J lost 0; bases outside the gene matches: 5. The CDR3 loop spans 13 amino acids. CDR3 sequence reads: CATTGDSSYEQYF. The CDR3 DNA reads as TGTGCTACGACAGGGGATTCCTCCTACGAGCAGTACTTC.